This T cell receptor (beta chain) was identified in a study of CD8 T cells in ankylosing spondylitis. This clonotype showed up just a few times. Antigen specificity is unknown. Findings of the study overall: Clones that were linked to disease were CD8+ and were relatively rare in peripheral blood. In synovial fluid and blood from reactive arthritis, some motif variants were previously reported. In ankylosing spondylitis blood, a motif of roughly 8 highly homologous TCR beta variants appeared characteristic. As reported, disease-linked clones showed significant enrichment in matched ankylosing spondylitis synovial fluid.

5'-RACE, quantitative and with molecular barcodes, yielded the TCR beta libraries. TCRdb re-analysed the 5' RACE reads in MiXCR, keeping a single row per CDR3 protein. The sample has roughly 370,000 distinct CDR3 sequences; under 25% are singletons. V shed 5 bases and J shed 11 bases, with 24 bases lying between them. This CDR3 spans 15 amino acids. The sequencing sample was made of blood, either unsorted or a sorted T cell fraction (not recorded which). This receptor was obtained from a male donor with ankylosing spondylitis. This chain uses TRBV12-3 or TRBV12-4 with TRBJ1-1, with D maybe TRBD1 (6 bases). The DNA of the CDR3 is TGTGCCAGCAGTCCTGAGGGGGTGGGGGAGAACGGGGCTTTCTTT. As protein: CASSPEGVGENGAFF.